Sequencing of this T cell receptor (beta chain) was carried out in a study of T-cell reconstitution after alpha-beta-depleted transplantation in children. Looked up from germline, CDR1 is LGHDT and CDR2 is YNNKEL (reference sequence). V was trimmed by 1 base and J by 8 bases, leaving 23 bases between them. The CDR3 runs 17 residues. Construction of the TCRbeta library involved unique molecular identifiers. MiXCR was run by TCRdb on the PCR reads, yielding one entry per CDR3 protein. The sample consists of hundreds of thousands of distinct CDR3 sequences, approximately 22% of them appearing once. To note about this clonotype: What it binds is unknown.

Study-level results: At around two months after transplant, the alpha-beta T cells were reportedly derived from several hundred expanded clones that came from non-depleted graft cells. T cells produced anew were the main source of T-cell counts and diversity one year after transplant. Some patients' high day-60 TCRbeta diversity was traced to surviving recipient T cells and thymic progenitors.

V gene TRBV3-1 combines with J gene TRBJ1-1; the D gene is possibly TRBD1 (6 bases). The material sequenced was PBMCs, mostly from graft donor cells, taken 360 days after TCRalphabeta/CD19-depleted stem cell transplant. This TCR was recovered from a boy in the first two years of life who had a stem cell transplant for acute myeloid leukemia, so the T cells may come from the graft donor. CDR3 residues: CASSQGRGGAESLEAFF. The DNA for the CDR3 is TGTGCCAGCAGCCAAGGAAGAGGGGGTGCCGAATCTCTAGAAGCTTTCTTT.